Listed below are T cell receptor beta chains from one sample, sequenced in a study of blood T cell repertoires in COVID-19. Data came from immunoSEQ multiplex PCR; TCRdb stores just in-frame clones and leaves some out. The sample has about 140,000 clones; around 86% are singletons. The sequenced sample consisted of peripheral blood. The source of these receptors is a man over 45 with active COVID-19. Each CDR3 is given with its conserved first and last residue. A D gene is named only where the DNA matches it firmly.

d_call	j_call	v_call	cdr3_aa	cdr3_nt
.	TRBJ1-1	TRBV7-2	CASSLRSAAEAFF	TGTGCCAGCAGCTTACGGTCGGCGGCTGAAGCTTTCTTT
.	TRBJ1-1	TRBV6-5	CASTVGSNTEAFF	TGTGCCAGCACCGTGGGCTCGAACACTGAAGCTTTCTTT
TRBD1	TRBJ2-7	TRBV5-5	CASSDYRGVTYEQYF	TGTGCCAGCAGCGACTACAGGGGGGTAACCTACGAGCAGTACTTC
.	TRBJ1-2	TRBV6-5	CASRRGLNNGYTF	TGTGCCAGCAGACGTGGACTGAATAATGGCTACACCTTC
.	TRBJ2-7	TRBV7-6	CASSLSGGGEQYF	TGTGCCAGCAGTTTGTCGGGGGGCGGGGAGCAGTACTTC
TRBD2	TRBJ2-3	TRBV10-3	CAISESGSSGSTDTQYF	TGTGCCATCAGTGAGTCGGGGTCTAGCGGGAGCACAGATACGCAGTATTTT
TRBD2	TRBJ2-3	TRBV9	CASSVVGVRGESTDTQYF	TGTGCCAGCAGCGTAGTTGGTGTGCGGGGGGAAAGCACAGATACGCAGTATTTT
TRBD1	TRBJ1-2	TRBV10-3	CAIQPGQGDGYTF	TGTGCCATCCAGCCCGGACAGGGGGATGGCTACACCTTC
.	TRBJ1-2	TRBV6-1	CASSDDRPYGYTF	TGTGCCAGCAGTGACGACAGGCCTTATGGCTACACCTTC
.	TRBJ2-7	TRBV9	CASSKYPGTSSYEQYF	TGTGCCAGCAGCAAATACCCTGGGACATCTTCCTACGAGCAGTACTTC
.	TRBJ1-2	TRBV5-5	CASSSSHLYGYTF	TGTGCCAGCAGCTCGAGTCACCTCTATGGCTACACCTTC
.	TRBJ2-1	TRBV6-4	CASSDSGGLSSYNEQFF	TGTGCCAGCAGTGACTCGGGCGGGCTAAGCTCCTACAATGAGCAGTTCTTC
TRBD1	TRBJ1-4	TRBV11-1	CASSSRTGLEKLFF	TGTGCCAGCAGCTCGAGGACAGGCTTGGAAAAACTGTTTTTT
TRBD1	TRBJ2-7	TRBV19	CASLDRDPIHEQYF	TGTGCCAGTCTGGACAGGGACCCTATCCACGAGCAGTACTTC